What follows describes a single T cell receptor beta chain. Its specificity is unknown. V shed 4 bases and J shed 3 bases, with 12 bases lying between them. CDR3 length equals 14 residues. The germline V gene encodes CDR1 SGHDN and CDR2 FVKESK. This sample stems from a study of PD-1 blockade in classical Hodgkin lymphoma. Whole-study findings and limits: Prior to therapy, complete responders displayed diversity much like that of newly diagnosed patients. Reported baseline diversity: healthy donors highest, relapsed/refractory patients lowest.

Measured with immunoSEQ multiplex PCR; TCRdb has only the in-frame clones, and not every one. Among 25,000 to 35,000 clones, 80% to 90% were seen once, and the ten largest hold about 0.59%. Stated time point: cycle 4 day 1 (C4D1), after about 6 weeks of nivolumab. Exposure to brentuximab vedotin varied, and each patient had relapsed following autologous stem cell transplantation. From thawed PBMCs, CD4+ T cells were purified using magnetic negative selection. The chain has TRBV14 and TRBJ1-2, with D tentatively TRBD1 (5 bases). This receptor was taken from a human donor with classical Hodgkin lymphoma. The sequenced sample was CD4+ T cells from blood, obtained before the fourth cycle of nivolumab. CDR3 nucleotides: TGTGCCAGCAGCCGACCGGGACGGGACTATGGCTACACCTTC. Translated: CASSRPGRDYGYTF.